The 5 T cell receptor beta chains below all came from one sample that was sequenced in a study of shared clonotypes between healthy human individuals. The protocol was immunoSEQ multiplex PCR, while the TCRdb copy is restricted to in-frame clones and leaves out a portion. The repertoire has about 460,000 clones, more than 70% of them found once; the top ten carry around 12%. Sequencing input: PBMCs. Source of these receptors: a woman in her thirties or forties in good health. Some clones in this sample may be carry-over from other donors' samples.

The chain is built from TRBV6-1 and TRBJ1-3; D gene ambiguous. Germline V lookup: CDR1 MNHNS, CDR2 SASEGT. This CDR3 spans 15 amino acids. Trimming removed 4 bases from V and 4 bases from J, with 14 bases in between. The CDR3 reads CASSGFGVSGNTIYF. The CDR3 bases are TGTGCCAGCAGTGGATTCGGGGTCTCCGGAAACACCATATATTTT.

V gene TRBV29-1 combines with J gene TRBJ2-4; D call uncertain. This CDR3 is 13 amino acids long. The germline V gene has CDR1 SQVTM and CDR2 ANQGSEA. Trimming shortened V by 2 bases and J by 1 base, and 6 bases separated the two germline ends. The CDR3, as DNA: TGCAGCGTTGAAATTGGGGCCAAAAACATTCAGTACTTC. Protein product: CSVEIGAKNIQYF.

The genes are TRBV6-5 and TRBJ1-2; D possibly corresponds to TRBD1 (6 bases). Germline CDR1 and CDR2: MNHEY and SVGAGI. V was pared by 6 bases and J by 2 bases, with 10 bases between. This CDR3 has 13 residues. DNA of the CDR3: TGTGCCAGCAGGACGGACAGCAACTATGGCTACACCTTC. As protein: CASRTDSNYGYTF.

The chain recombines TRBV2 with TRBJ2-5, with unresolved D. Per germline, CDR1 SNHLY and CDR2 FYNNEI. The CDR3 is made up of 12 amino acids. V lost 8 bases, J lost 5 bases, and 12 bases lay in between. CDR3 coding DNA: TGTGCCAGCGCCGTTTCGCGGGAGACCCAGTACTTC. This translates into CASAVSRETQYF.

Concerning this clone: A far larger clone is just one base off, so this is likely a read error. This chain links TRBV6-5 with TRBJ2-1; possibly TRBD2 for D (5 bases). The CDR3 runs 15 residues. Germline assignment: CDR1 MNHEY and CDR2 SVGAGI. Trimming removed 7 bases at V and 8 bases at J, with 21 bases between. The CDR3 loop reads CASTFTPDSGDEQFF. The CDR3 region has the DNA TGTGCCAGCACCTTCACACCTGACTCCGGGGATGAGCAGTTCTTC.